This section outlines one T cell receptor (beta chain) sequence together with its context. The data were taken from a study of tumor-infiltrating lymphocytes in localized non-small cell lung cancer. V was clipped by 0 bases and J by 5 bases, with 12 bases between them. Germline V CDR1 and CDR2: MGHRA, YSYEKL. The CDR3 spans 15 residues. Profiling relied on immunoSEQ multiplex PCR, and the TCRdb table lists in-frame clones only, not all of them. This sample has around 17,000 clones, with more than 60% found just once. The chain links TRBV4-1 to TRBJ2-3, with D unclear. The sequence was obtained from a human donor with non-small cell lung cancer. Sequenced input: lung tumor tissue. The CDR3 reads CASSQDIVRIDTQYF. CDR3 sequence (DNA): TGCGCCAGCAGCCAAGATATCGTCCGAATAGATACGCAGTATTTT.